The 30 T cell receptor beta chains in this list originate from one sample, sequenced in a study of T cell changes during pregnancy in multiple sclerosis. Profiled with immunoSEQ multiplex PCR; TCRdb holds only in-frame clones, not every one. This table has about 44,000 clones, around 96% appearing once. The source material was peripheral blood, sampled in the second trimester of pregnancy. The receptors here all came from a female donor with multiple sclerosis, enrolled in a pregnancy study.

This chain joins TRBV19 and TRBJ1-5; no clear D. CDR1 and CDR2 (germline): LNHDA, SQIVND (reference sequence). The V and J ends lost 4 bases and 2 bases respectively, with 6 bases between them. This CDR3 is built from 13 residues. The CDR3: CASSRSGNQPQHF. The CDR3 DNA sequence: TGTGCCAGTAGTAGGTCGGGCAATCAGCCCCAGCATTTT.

This rearrangement joins TRBV19 to TRBJ1-2; D possibly corresponds to TRBD1 (6 bases). There are 13 residues in the CDR3. V dropped 1 base and J dropped 6 bases, with 9 bases sitting between them. Germline V gives CDR1 LNHDA, CDR2 SQIVND (reference sequence). The CDR3 region has the DNA TGTGCCAGTAGTATAGTACAGGGAGATGGCTACACCTTC. As protein: CASSIVQGDGYTF.

V and J are TRBV2 and TRBJ2-7; 12 bases are shared with TRBD1. The CDR3 has 14 amino acids. Germline CDR1 is SNHLY and CDR2 is FYNNEI. J gave up 2 bases and V 7 bases, and 3 bases lay outside the gene matches. The chain's CDR3 is CASTRDRGPYEQYF. Here the CDR3 DNA reads TGTGCCAGCACCCGGGACAGGGGGCCCTACGAGCAGTACTTC.

The gene calls are TRBV6-6 and TRBJ1-1; TRBD1 matches at 9 bases. Trimming at V came to 6 bases and at J to 0 bases, leaving 8 bases not matched to a gene. Per germline, CDR1 MNHNY and CDR2 SVGAGI (reference sequence). This CDR3 comprises 16 residues. DNA for the CDR3: TGTGCCAGCAGCCCTTCCGGGACAGGGTTGAACACTGAAGCTTTCTTT. Translation: CASSPSGTGLNTEAFF.

The chain joins TRBV4-1 to TRBJ2-7, with 7 bases that match TRBD1. V was clipped by 8 bases and J by 4 bases; unmatched bases: 5. This CDR3 contains 12 residues. Germline V CDR1 and CDR2: MGHRA, YSYEKL. In DNA form, the CDR3 reads TGCGCCAGCTCTGGGACAGATTACGAGCAGTACTTC. Its protein is CASSGTDYEQYF.

This chain uses TRBV11-3 with TRBJ1-6; the D is unclear. CDR1 is SGHNT and CDR2 is YENEEA in the germline V gene. The V end was cut by 4 bases, the J end by 6 bases, with 7 bases between. The CDR3 is 13 amino acids. This chain's CDR3 is CASSSGANSPLHF. The CDR3 DNA is TGTGCCAGCAGCTCCGGAGCTAATTCACCCCTCCACTTT. The variable domain in full, with the rest retrieved from reference TRBV11-3 and TRBJ1-6, is EAGVVQSPRYKIIEKKQPVAFWCNPISGHNTLYWYLQNLGQGPELLIRYENEEAVDDSQLPKDRFSAERLKGVDSTLKIQPAELGDSAVYLCASSSGANSPLHFGNGTRLTVT.

The chain carries TRBV28 and TRBJ2-7; D unresolved. This CDR3 has 17 amino acids. V gave up 5 bases and J gave up 3 bases, with 23 bases separating them. From germline, CDR1 is MDHEN and CDR2 SYDVKM. This chain's CDR3 is CASSLSKIRKTGYEQYF. The CDR3 nucleotides are TGTGCCAGCAGTCTATCCAAGATACGGAAAACGGGCTACGAGCAGTACTTC.

CDR3 nucleotides: TGTGCCAGCAGCACCCCGGGAGCCGGCACAGATACGCAGTATTTT. It codes for CASSTPGAGTDTQYF. The V call is TRBV5-4, the J call TRBJ2-3; possibly TRBD2 for D (6 bases). V gave up 4 bases and J gave up 1 base, with 13 bases separating them. The CDR3 extends over 15 amino acids. Germline V gene lookup returns CDR1 SGHNT and CDR2 YYREEE (reference sequence).

The chain recombines TRBV5-1 with TRBJ1-1; 9 bases agree with TRBD1. J gave up 0 bases and V 5 bases, and 5 bases lay outside the gene matches. This CDR3 is built from 15 residues. Per germline, CDR1 SGHRS and CDR2 YFSETQ. Here the CDR3 reads CASRSTGGMNTEAFF. The CDR3 DNA reads as TGCGCCAGCAGATCGACAGGGGGTATGAACACTGAAGCTTTCTTT.

V usage is TRBV7-9 and J usage is TRBJ1-4; TRBD1 might be the D (6 bases). The CDR3 loop spans 14 amino acids. Trimming pared 2 bases from V and 4 bases from J, leaving 8 bases between. Germline V CDR1 and CDR2: SEHNR, FQNEAQ (reference sequence). In nucleotides, the CDR3 is TGTGCCAGCAGCTTAAGGACAGATAATGAAAAACTGTTTTTT. It encodes CASSLRTDNEKLFF.

V is TRBV11-2 and J is TRBJ1-2; TRBD1 aligns across 7 bases. In germline, CDR1 is SGHAT, CDR2 FQNNGV. The CDR3 runs to 14 residues. V trimming: 0 bases; J trimming: 8 bases; junction bases outside the gene matches: 6. CDR3 region: CASSLDMRQGGYTF. Here the CDR3 DNA reads TGTGCCAGCAGCTTAGATATGAGACAGGGAGGCTACACCTTC.

Regarding this clone: Germline is not matched at one junction end, which may reflect a read error. Other nucleotide sequences in the sample specify the same CDR3. The chain is built from TRBV11-2 and TRBJ2-7; tentative D call: TRBD2 (7 bases). This CDR3 region has 14 residues. CDR1 and CDR2 (germline): SGHAT, FQNNGV. CDR3 residues: CASSLEGGAYEQYF. The CDR3 bases are TGTGCCAGTAGCTTAGAGGGGGGGGCTTACGAGCAGTACTTC.

The rearrangement uses TRBV28 and TRBJ1-5, with 9 bases lining up with TRBD1. CDR3 size: 16 residues. V gave up 5 bases and J gave up 7 bases; unmatched junction bases: 12. From germline, CDR1 is MDHEN and CDR2 SYDVKM. Here the CDR3 DNA reads TGTGCCAGCAGTCCCCTAGGACAGGGGAGATTACAGCCCCAGCATTTT. Protein: CASSPLGQGRLQPQHF.

The chain recombines TRBV21-1 with TRBJ2-5; the table's D gene call, TRBD1, was not cross checked with the DNA. TRBV21-1 represents a pseudogene. The CDR3 spans 16 residues. In DNA, the CDR3 is TGTGCCAGCAGCAAAGGTACGGACAGCGTAGGAGAGACCCAGTACTTC. It codes for CASSKGTDSVGETQYF.

The V gene is TRBV7-6, the J gene TRBJ2-3; 9 bases are shared with TRBD2. In germline, CDR1 is SGHVS, CDR2 FNYEAQ. With 2 bases clipped from V and 2 bases from J, the junction kept 8 bases outside the gene matches. The CDR3 runs 17 residues. The DNA for the CDR3 is TGTGCCAGCAGCTTACTTAGCGGGGGTGGGTTCACAGATACGCAGTATTTT. Encoded protein: CASSLLSGGGFTDTQYF.

The rearrangement links TRBV5-4 to TRBJ2-7, with D possibly matching TRBD1 (5 bases). The germline gives CDR1 SGHNT, CDR2 YYREEE (reference sequence). V shed 0 bases and J shed 6 bases, with 7 bases lying between them. The CDR3 contains 12 residues. Here the CDR3 reads CASSLGRAEQYF. The DNA of the CDR3 is TGTGCCAGCAGCTTGGGCAGGGCCGAGCAGTACTTC.

This clone was recorded only once. The chain is built from TRBV5-5 and TRBJ1-2; TRBD1 might be the D (6 bases). Germline V CDR1 and CDR2: SGHKS, YYEKEE (reference sequence). The CDR3 totals 15 residues. With 1 base removed from V and 4 bases from J, the gap between germline ends came to 14 bases. CDR3 in DNA: TGTGCCAGCAGCTTGCACAGGGTTAGGGGCTATGGCTACACCTTC. It specifies CASSLHRVRGYGYTF.

In nucleotides, the CDR3 is TGTGCCAGCAGTTTACAGTCACGAAATACCCGACTAGCGGGAACAGATACGCAGTATTTT. Translating gives CASSLQSRNTRLAGTDTQYF. V and J are TRBV27 and TRBJ2-3; 11 bases line up with TRBD2. This CDR3 is built from 20 residues. Germline assignment: CDR1 MNHEY and CDR2 SMNVEV (reference sequence). Trimming removed 2 bases from V and 3 bases from J; junction bases left unmatched: 16.

The chain recombines TRBV5-1 with TRBJ2-1, with 11 bases lining up with TRBD2. Germline-derived CDR1 and CDR2 are SGHRS and YFSETQ. J gave up 5 bases and V 1 base, and 8 bases lay outside the gene matches. The CDR3 loop spans 17 amino acids. Written as DNA, the CDR3 is TGCGCCAGCAGCTTGTCTCCTAGCGGGGGGCTTAACAATGAGCAGTTCTTC. Amino acids: CASSLSPSGGLNNEQFF.

The V gene is TRBV27, the J gene TRBJ2-7, with D unresolved. This CDR3 is built from 15 residues. Germline CDR1 MNHEY, CDR2 SMNVEV (reference sequence). V gave up 5 bases and J gave up 3 bases, with 17 bases separating them. Here the CDR3 reads CASSPYRSGVYEQYF. The CDR3 DNA reads as TGTGCCAGCAGTCCCTACCGGTCGGGTGTCTACGAGCAGTACTTC.

This clone was counted once. The chain joins TRBV6-1 to TRBJ1-1; TRBD1 agrees at 8 bases. CDR1 is MNHNS, CDR2 SASEGT, per germline. The J segment lost 9 bases and the V segment lost 6 bases, leaving 12 bases of the junction unmatched. There are 14 residues in the CDR3. In nucleotides, the CDR3 is TGTGCCAGCAGGGGGACAGGTTCAGGTAAAAAAGCTTTCTTT. It yields the protein CASRGTGSGKKAFF.

This clone appeared a few times. The rearrangement links TRBV2 to TRBJ1-2; 7 bases match TRBD1. The CDR3 consists of 14 residues. V dropped 1 base and J dropped 8; count of bases not matched to a gene: 7. The germline V gene encodes CDR1 SNHLY and CDR2 FYNNEI. For the CDR3, the DNA is TGTGCCAGCAGTGAAGGGAGACAGGGCCAAGGCTACACCTTC. This gives the protein CASSEGRQGQGYTF. The whole variable domain, filled in from reference TRBV2 and TRBJ1-2, reads EPEVTQTPSHQVTQMGQEVILRCVPISNHLYFYWYRQILGQKVEFLVSFYNNEISEKSEIFDDQFSVERPDGSNFTLKIRSTKLEDSAMYFCASSEGRQGQGYTFGSGTRLTVV.

CDR3 nucleotide sequence: TGCAGCGTTGAAGGTCTTTTCTCCGAACTCTCCTACAATGAGCAGTTCTTC. It encodes CSVEGLFSELSYNEQFF. The chain recombines TRBV29-1 with TRBJ2-1; no clear D gene. In germline, CDR1 is SQVTM, CDR2 ANQGSEA. V was trimmed by 1 base and J by 0 bases, leaving 16 bases between them. There are 17 residues in the CDR3.

The genes are TRBV9 and TRBJ2-1, with a possible D match to TRBD2 (6 bases). The CDR3 consists of 13 residues. Germline V gives CDR1 SGDLS, CDR2 YYNGEE. V was shortened by 2 bases and J by 5 bases, with 8 bases between the two germline ends. CDR3: CASSVGGNNEQFF. CDR3 nucleotides: TGTGCCAGCAGCGTCGGCGGGAACAATGAGCAGTTCTTC.

The chain carries TRBV4-3 and TRBJ1-1; D call uncertain. Looked up from germline, CDR1 is LGHNA and CDR2 is YSLEER. The CDR3 runs 18 residues. V lost 1 base, J lost 4 bases, and 22 bases lay in between. The CDR3 is CASSQGSSSSSRFTEAFF. For the CDR3, the DNA is TGCGCCAGCAGCCAAGGGTCGTCGAGTTCGTCTCGATTCACTGAAGCTTTCTTT.

As to this clone: The sample holds other DNA sequences that translate to the same CDR3. DNA for the CDR3: TGTGCCAGCAGTGACAGGGCATGGTATGCAGATACGCAGTATTTT. Residues: CASSDRAWYADTQYF. This chain joins TRBV2 and TRBJ2-3; D possibly corresponds to TRBD1 (5 bases). Per the germline V gene, CDR1 is SNHLY and CDR2 is FYNNEI. The CDR3 totals 15 residues. V dropped 3 bases and J dropped 4 bases, with 14 bases sitting between them.

The chain carries TRBV15 and TRBJ2-5; 12 nucleotides match TRBD2. The CDR3 spans 16 residues. Germline V gene sequence: CDR1 LNHNV, CDR2 YYDKDF (reference sequence). Germline trimming cut 3 bases from V and 2 bases from J; bases unmatched to any gene: 4. CDR3 DNA sequence: TGTGCCACCAGCAGTATCACTAGCGGGGGGCAAGAGACCCAGTACTTC. It translates to CATSSITSGGQETQYF. The full variable domain, completed using reference TRBV15 and TRBJ2-5, is DAMVIQNPRYQVTQFGKPVTLSCSQTLNHNVMYWYQQKSSQAPKLLFHYYDKDFNNEADTPDNFQSRRPNTSFCFLDIRSPGLGDTAMYLCATSSITSGGQETQYFGPGTRLLVL.

The gene calls are TRBV5-1 and TRBJ2-5; a possible D gene is TRBD1 (6 bases). The V gene's germline CDR1 is SGHRS and CDR2 YFSETQ. V was clipped by 4 bases and J by 0 bases, with 10 bases between them. The length of the CDR3 is 14 residues. The CDR3, as DNA: TGCGCCAGCAGCCCCGGGACAAACCAAGAGACCCAGTACTTC. Protein product: CASSPGTNQETQYF.

This chain joins TRBV27 and TRBJ2-6; D is uncertain. V gave up 0 bases and J gave up 2 bases, with 5 bases separating them. Germline V gives CDR1 MNHEY, CDR2 SMNVEV (reference sequence). The CDR3 has 15 residues. CDR3 in DNA: TGTGCCAGCAGTTTATCCCTCGCTGGGGCCAACGTCCTGACTTTC. It yields the protein CASSLSLAGANVLTF.

This clone was detected once. The chain is built from TRBV5-1 and TRBJ2-7, with 11 bases aligning to TRBD2. CDR1 and CDR2 from the germline V gene are SGHRS and YFSETQ. Trimming took 4 bases from V and 6 from J; bases not matched to a gene: 9. The CDR3 loop spans 15 amino acids. CDR3 loop: CASSPSLAGEREQYF. CDR3 in DNA: TGCGCCAGCAGCCCTTCACTAGCGGGGGAGCGCGAGCAGTACTTC.